The clone carrying this T cell receptor beta chain has a handful of counts. This record belongs to a study of blood T cell repertoires in COVID-19. On the study more broadly: Donors in the United States, Italy and Spain gave samples during acute or convalescent COVID-19.

TCRdb's copy holds only in-frame clones and misses some; the assay was immunoSEQ multiplex PCR. The sample holds 300,000 to 400,000 clones; approximately 86% are singletons and the top ten take 9.5% to 10%. The source of this sequence is a man aged 25 to 40 with COVID-19, enrolled during active disease. The material sequenced was peripheral blood.

The DNA for the CDR3 is TGTGCCAGTAGTACGCCCGAGGGACAGCTTAACTATGGCTACACCTTC. It codes for CASSTPEGQLNYGYTF. This chain joins TRBV19 and TRBJ1-2, with 7 bases lining up with TRBD1. V lost 4 bases and J lost 1; bases outside the gene matches: 9. This CDR3 comprises 16 residues. The germline CDR1 and CDR2 sequences are LNHDA and SQIVND (reference sequence).